The entry below describes one TCR beta chain. Its cognate antigen is unknown. The germline gives CDR1 ENHRY, CDR2 SYGVKD. Trimming took off 10 bases at V and 1 base at J, with 7 bases between the two ends. This CDR3 has 11 amino acids. The sample comes from a study of CD8+ T cells in alopecia areata. Across the study: It was oral tofacitinib, at 5 to 10 mg twice daily, that treated patients received.

RNA extraction was followed by reverse transcription into cDNA, which acted as the sequencing template. Only in-frame clones appear in the TCRdb table, and some are missing; sequencing was by immunoSEQ multiplex PCR. The table lists more than 200,000 clones, over 60% of them singletons. Study results and limitations: While tofacitinib was given, many expanded lesional clones persisted in scalp and blood. Expanded CD8+ clones among the top 100, and scalp clonality, were significantly decreased by tofacitinib.

Treatment specified: oral pan-JAK inhibitor, 5-10 mg twice daily. The TCR was taken from a human donor with alopecia areata. This material consisted of CD4+ T cells sorted from blood, taken at week 4, from a patient treated with tofacitinib. The rearrangement joins TRBV10-3 to TRBJ1-1, with D hard to call. The CDR3, as DNA: TGTGCCAGCACACCGAACACTGAAGCTTTCTTT. It yields the protein CASTPNTEAFF.